These T cell receptor beta chains were read from a single sample in a study of blood T cell repertoires in COVID-19. The data were produced by immunoSEQ multiplex PCR, yet TCRdb's version contains in-frame clones alone and is incomplete. The repertoire has about 190,000 clones, roughly 84% of them found once; the top ten carry around 3.5%. Sequencing was carried out using PBMCs or T cells enriched from blood (not recorded which). These receptor sequences come from a woman aged 25 to 45 who had recovered from COVID-19. CDR3s include the opening cysteine and the closing phenylalanine or tryptophan. A D gene is named only where the DNA matches it firmly. The size field is filled for only some rows; it gives once, few, many or a size class.

v_gene: TRBV18; d_gene: TRBD2; abundance: -; j_gene: TRBJ2-1; CDR3aa: CASSPTSSNEQFF; CDR3nt: TGTGCCAGCTCACCGACTAGCAGCAATGAGCAGTTCTTC
v_gene: TRBV2; d_gene: -; abundance: once; j_gene: TRBJ1-6; CDR3aa: CASTRENSPLHF; CDR3nt: TGTGCCAGCACCAGGGAAAACTCACCCCTCCACTTT
v_gene: TRBV4-1; d_gene: TRBD1; abundance: -; j_gene: TRBJ2-5; CDR3aa: CASRGTGETQYF; CDR3nt: TGCGCCAGCAGGGGGACAGGAGAGACCCAGTACTTC
v_gene: TRBV7-9; d_gene: TRBD2; abundance: once; j_gene: TRBJ2-1; CDR3aa: CASSTGLAGYSYNEQFF; CDR3nt: TGTGCCAGCAGCACCGGACTAGCGGGATACTCCTACAATGAGCAGTTCTTC
v_gene: TRBV11-2; d_gene: -; abundance: few; j_gene: TRBJ2-2; CDR3aa: CASSLGRPGELFF; CDR3nt: TGTGCCAGCAGCTTAGGGAGGCCCGGGGAGCTGTTTTTT
v_gene: TRBV18; d_gene: TRBD1; abundance: -; j_gene: TRBJ2-1; CDR3aa: CASSPGQGGSNEQFF; CDR3nt: TGTGCCAGCTCACCGGGACAGGGAGGGAGTAATGAGCAGTTCTTC
v_gene: TRBV7-6; d_gene: TRBD1; abundance: few; j_gene: TRBJ2-3; CDR3aa: CASSSTGVDTQYF; CDR3nt: TGTGCCAGCAGTTCGACAGGGGTGGATACGCAGTATTTT
v_gene: TRBV29-1; d_gene: TRBD2; abundance: once; j_gene: TRBJ2-5; CDR3aa: CSVDGTSGRASETQYF; CDR3nt: TGCAGCGTTGACGGGACTAGCGGGAGGGCATCCGAGACCCAGTACTTC
v_gene: TRBV27; d_gene: TRBD1; abundance: once; j_gene: TRBJ2-1; CDR3aa: CASRHRDRAVNEQFF; CDR3nt: TGTGCCAGCAGACACCGGGACAGGGCGGTTAATGAGCAGTTCTTC
v_gene: TRBV5-5; d_gene: TRBD1; abundance: -; j_gene: TRBJ1-2; CDR3aa: CASSEEQGARKGYTF; CDR3nt: TGTGCCAGCAGCGAGGAACAGGGGGCGCGGAAGGGCTACACCTTC
v_gene: TRBV7-9; d_gene: -; abundance: few; j_gene: TRBJ1-2; CDR3aa: CASSLVGRQLGYTF; CDR3nt: TGTGCCAGCAGCTTAGTGGGGAGGCAACTTGGCTACACCTTC
v_gene: TRBV5-4; d_gene: -; abundance: -; j_gene: TRBJ2-1; CDR3aa: CASSVGGPTSSYNEQFF; CDR3nt: TGTGCCAGCAGCGTAGGGGGACCCACGAGCTCCTACAATGAGCAGTTCTTC
v_gene: TRBV12-5; d_gene: -; abundance: -; j_gene: TRBJ1-2; CDR3aa: CASGLGQVGGYTF; CDR3nt: TGTGCTAGTGGTTTGGGACAGGTAGGCGGCTACACCTTC
v_gene: TRBV7-6; d_gene: TRBD2; abundance: -; j_gene: TRBJ2-7; CDR3aa: CASSLTSASSYEQYF; CDR3nt: TGTGCCAGCAGCCTTACTAGCGCGAGCTCCTACGAGCAGTACTTC
v_gene: TRBV12-3/TRBV12-4; d_gene: -; abundance: -; j_gene: TRBJ1-3; CDR3aa: CASTGRAGNTIYF; CDR3nt: TGTGCCAGTACAGGGAGGGCTGGAAACACCATATATTTT
v_gene: TRBV3-1/TRBV3-2; d_gene: -; abundance: -; j_gene: TRBJ1-2; CDR3aa: CASSQKPYGYTF; CDR3nt: TGTGCCAGCAGCCAAAAGCCCTATGGCTACACCTTC
v_gene: TRBV27; d_gene: TRBD2; abundance: once; j_gene: TRBJ2-1; CDR3aa: CASREAGLAGRGEQFF; CDR3nt: TGTGCCAGCAGAGAGGCGGGACTAGCGGGGCGGGGTGAGCAGTTCTTC
v_gene: TRBV25-1; d_gene: TRBD2; abundance: -; j_gene: TRBJ2-7; CDR3aa: CASSGLALEQYF; CDR3nt: TGTGCCAGCAGCGGACTAGCGCTCGAGCAGTACTTC
v_gene: TRBV9; d_gene: TRBD1; abundance: -; j_gene: TRBJ1-2; CDR3aa: CASSVNQGGHSGYTF; CDR3nt: TGTGCCAGCAGCGTAAATCAGGGGGGTCATAGTGGCTACACCTTC
v_gene: TRBV7-9; d_gene: -; abundance: -; j_gene: TRBJ1-4; CDR3aa: CASSRGDWGVNEKLFF; CDR3nt: TGTGCCAGCAGCCGCGGTGACTGGGGGGTTAATGAAAAACTGTTTTTT
v_gene: TRBV2; d_gene: -; abundance: -; j_gene: TRBJ2-7; CDR3aa: CASSEAGDIYEQYF; CDR3nt: TGTGCCAGCAGTGAAGCTGGGGACATCTACGAGCAGTACTTC
v_gene: TRBV6-5; d_gene: TRBD1; abundance: -; j_gene: TRBJ2-1; CDR3aa: CASRRQGANEQFF; CDR3nt: TGTGCCAGCAGGAGACAGGGGGCAAATGAGCAGTTCTTC
v_gene: TRBV7-8; d_gene: -; abundance: -; j_gene: TRBJ2-7; CDR3aa: CASSSMSPGGGITYEQYF; CDR3nt: TGTGCCAGCAGCTCGATGTCCCCGGGGGGCGGGATAACCTACGAGCAGTACTTC
v_gene: TRBV30; d_gene: TRBD1; abundance: -; j_gene: TRBJ1-5; CDR3aa: CAWSPQDRAVSQPQHF; CDR3nt: TGTGCCTGGAGTCCGCAGGACAGGGCGGTTAGTCAGCCCCAGCATTTT
v_gene: TRBV9; d_gene: TRBD2; abundance: -; j_gene: TRBJ2-1; CDR3aa: CASLPGLAGNEQFF; CDR3nt: TGTGCCAGCCTACCGGGACTAGCGGGTAATGAGCAGTTCTTC
v_gene: TRBV5-1; d_gene: -; abundance: -; j_gene: TRBJ1-3; CDR3aa: CASSPGGPGNTIYF; CDR3nt: TGCGCCAGCAGCCCGGGAGGGCCTGGAAACACCATATATTTT
v_gene: TRBV4-2; d_gene: TRBD1; abundance: -; j_gene: TRBJ2-6; CDR3aa: CASSPTGVGANVLTF; CDR3nt: TGTGCCAGCAGCCCAACAGGGGTTGGGGCCAACGTCCTGACTTTC
v_gene: TRBV7-3; d_gene: TRBD2; abundance: -; j_gene: TRBJ2-3; CDR3aa: CASSLSGSADTQYF; CDR3nt: TGTGCCAGCAGCTTAAGCGGGAGCGCAGATACGCAGTATTTT
v_gene: TRBV2; d_gene: -; abundance: -; j_gene: TRBJ1-2; CDR3aa: CASSEVVILRAYGYTF; CDR3nt: TGTGCCAGCAGTGAAGTCGTAATCCTGCGGGCCTATGGCTACACCTTC
v_gene: TRBV7-9; d_gene: -; abundance: -; j_gene: TRBJ1-3; CDR3aa: CASSLVGSGDTIYF; CDR3nt: TGTGCCAGCAGCTTAGTCGGCAGCGGGGACACCATATATTTT
v_gene: TRBV9; d_gene: -; abundance: -; j_gene: TRBJ2-2; CDR3aa: CASSVAGQNTGELFF; CDR3nt: TGTGCCAGCAGCGTAGCTGGGCAAAACACCGGGGAGCTGTTTTTT
v_gene: TRBV28; d_gene: -; abundance: -; j_gene: TRBJ2-6; CDR3aa: CASSSSGAGANVLTF; CDR3nt: TGTGCCAGCAGTTCGTCAGGGGCTGGGGCCAACGTCCTGACTTTC
v_gene: TRBV7-9; d_gene: TRBD1; abundance: -; j_gene: TRBJ2-2; CDR3aa: CASSSDRGFAGELFF; CDR3nt: TGTGCCAGCAGCTCAGACAGGGGATTCGCCGGGGAGCTGTTTTTT
v_gene: TRBV5-6; d_gene: TRBD2; abundance: -; j_gene: TRBJ2-5; CDR3aa: CASSSPGLAGDVRETQYF; CDR3nt: TGTGCCAGCAGCTCACCGGGACTAGCGGGAGATGTTCGGGAGACCCAGTACTTC
v_gene: TRBV5-1; d_gene: TRBD2; abundance: -; j_gene: TRBJ2-3; CDR3aa: CASSLESSGAGQYF; CDR3nt: TGCGCCAGCAGCTTGGAGTCAAGCGGGGCTGGGCAGTATTTT
v_gene: TRBV27; d_gene: TRBD1; abundance: -; j_gene: TRBJ1-5; CDR3aa: CASSYAGQQNQPQHF; CDR3nt: TGTGCCAGCAGTTACGCGGGACAGCAGAATCAGCCCCAGCATTTT
v_gene: TRBV28; d_gene: TRBD1; abundance: -; j_gene: TRBJ1-3; CDR3aa: CASSLSWDRVDTIYF; CDR3nt: TGTGCCAGCAGTCTATCCTGGGACAGGGTAGACACCATATATTTT
v_gene: TRBV2; d_gene: -; abundance: -; j_gene: TRBJ1-5; CDR3aa: CASSGITGTQPQHF; CDR3nt: TGTGCCAGCAGTGGCATTACAGGGACCCAGCCCCAGCATTTT
v_gene: TRBV18; d_gene: -; abundance: -; j_gene: TRBJ1-2; CDR3aa: CASSPPGRDYGYTF; CDR3nt: TGTGCCAGCTCACCACCAGGGAGAGACTATGGCTACACCTTC
v_gene: TRBV19; d_gene: -; abundance: -; j_gene: TRBJ2-2; CDR3aa: CASSMAGINTGELFF; CDR3nt: TGTGCCAGTAGTATGGCGGGAATTAACACCGGGGAGCTGTTTTTT